The source of this T cell receptor (beta chain) is a study of T cells in Graves' hyperthyroidism and ophthalmopathy. This clonotype was detected ten times or more. Used for diagnoses were clinical symptoms, serum thyroxine and TRAb, thyroid ultrasound and orbital computed tomography. From RNA transcripts, TCR beta CDR3 regions were amplified. The HTBI primer set served for first-round RT-PCR of the TCR CDR3. TCRdb re-analysed the multiplex PCR reads in MiXCR, keeping a single row per CDR3 protein. This table has roughly 500,000 distinct CDR3 sequences, 46% appearing once. The CDR3 contains 15 residues. V was trimmed by 4 bases and J by 2 bases, leaving 12 bases between them. CDR1 is SGHTA and CDR2 is FQGNSA in the germline V gene.

The origin of this receptor is an adult woman with Graves' disease, either hyperthyroidism or ophthalmopathy (not recorded which). The chain carries TRBV7-2 and TRBJ1-5; tentatively, D is TRBD1 (6 bases). Sample: peripheral blood or thyroid tissue (not recorded which). The CDR3 nucleotides read TGTGCCAGCAGCTGGGACGGGGGCGGCAATCAGCCCCAGCATTTT. Its translation is CASSWDGGGNQPQHF. Full variable domain (remainder filled in from reference TRBV7-2 and TRBJ1-5): GAGVSQSPSNKVTEKGKDVELRCDPISGHTALYWYRQSLGQGLEFLIYFQGNSAPDKSGLPSDRFSAERTGGSVSTLTIQRTQQEDSAVYLCASSWDGGGNQPQHFGDGTRLSIL.